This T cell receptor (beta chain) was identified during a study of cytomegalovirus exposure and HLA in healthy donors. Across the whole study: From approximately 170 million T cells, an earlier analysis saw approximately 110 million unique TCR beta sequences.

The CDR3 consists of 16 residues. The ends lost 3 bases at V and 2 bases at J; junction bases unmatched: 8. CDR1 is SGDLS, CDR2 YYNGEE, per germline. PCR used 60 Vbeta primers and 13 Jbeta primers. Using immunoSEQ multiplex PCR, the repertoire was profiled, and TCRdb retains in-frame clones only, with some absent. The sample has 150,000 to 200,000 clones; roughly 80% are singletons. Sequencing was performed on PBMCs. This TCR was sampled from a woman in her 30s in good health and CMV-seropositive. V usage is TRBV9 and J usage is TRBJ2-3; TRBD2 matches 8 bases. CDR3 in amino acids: CASSARSGAITDTQYF. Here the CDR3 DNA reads TGTGCCAGCAGCGCCCGTAGCGGGGCGATCACAGATACGCAGTATTTT.